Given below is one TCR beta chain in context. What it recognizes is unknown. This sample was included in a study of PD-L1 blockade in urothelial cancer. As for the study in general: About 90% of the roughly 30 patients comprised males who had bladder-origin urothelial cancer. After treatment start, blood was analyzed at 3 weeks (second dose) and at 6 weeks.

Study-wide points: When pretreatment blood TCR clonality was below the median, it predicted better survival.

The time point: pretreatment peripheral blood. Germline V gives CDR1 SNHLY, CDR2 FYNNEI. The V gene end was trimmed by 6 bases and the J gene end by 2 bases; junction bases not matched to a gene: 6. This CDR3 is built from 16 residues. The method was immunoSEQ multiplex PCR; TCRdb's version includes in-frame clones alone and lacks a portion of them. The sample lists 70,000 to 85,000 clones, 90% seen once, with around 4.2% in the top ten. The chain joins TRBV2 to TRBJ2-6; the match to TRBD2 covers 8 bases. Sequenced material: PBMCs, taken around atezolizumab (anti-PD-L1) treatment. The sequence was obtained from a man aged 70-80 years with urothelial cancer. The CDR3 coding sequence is TGTGCCAGCAGGTTAGCGGGATCCCCTGGGGCCAACGTCCTGACTTTC. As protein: CASRLAGSPGANVLTF.